These 10 T cell receptor beta chains were sequenced from one sample in a study of blood T cell repertoires in COVID-19. Only in-frame clones appear in the TCRdb table, and some are missing; sequencing was by immunoSEQ multiplex PCR. The sample carries about 190,000 clones, about 88% recorded once. Source material: peripheral blood. The receptors here all came from a man in his sixties or seventies with active or convalescent COVID-19.

The chain has TRBV24-1 and TRBJ2-1; 8 bases line up with TRBD1. J was trimmed by 7 bases and V by 4 bases; bases with no gene match: 8. Germline loops: CDR1 KGHDR, CDR2 SFDVKD. The CDR3 loop spans 15 amino acids. The CDR3 nucleotides read TGTGCCACCAGTGACAGGACAGGGACGGGGAATGAGCAGTTCTTC. Protein sequence: CATSDRTGTGNEQFF.

The rearrangement links TRBV3-1 (or the pseudogene TRBV3-2) to TRBJ2-5; 12 bases are a match to TRBD2. Germline CDR1 is LGHDT and CDR2 is YNNKEL (reference sequence). Germline trimming cut 1 base from V and 5 bases from J; bases unmatched to any gene: 11. The length of the CDR3 is 18 residues. CDR3 residues: CASSQASGGVSRSETQYF. The DNA for the CDR3 is TGTGCCAGCAGCCAAGCTAGCGGGGGGGTCTCGCGTTCTGAGACCCAGTACTTC.

The J gene is TRBJ2-7, the V gene TRBV28; tentative D call: TRBD1 (7 bases). Germline lookup yields CDR1 MDHEN and CDR2 SYDVKM. Between the trimmed V and J ends, which lost 8 bases and 0 bases, there was a span of 14 bases. The CDR3 loop spans 14 amino acids. The CDR3 region has the DNA TGTGCCAGCGGAAACCAGGGGGGCTCCTACGAGCAGTACTTC. Encoded protein: CASGNQGGSYEQYF.

V and J are TRBV5-8 and TRBJ2-2; 8 bases are shared with TRBD1. Germline lookup yields CDR1 SGHTS and CDR2 YDEGEE. The V gene end was trimmed by 2 bases and the J gene end by 3 bases; junction bases not matched to a gene: 3. The CDR3 runs to 15 residues. The CDR3 reads CASSFGTGYTGELFF. CDR3 coding DNA: TGTGCCAGCAGCTTCGGGACAGGCTACACCGGGGAGCTGTTTTTT. Full variable domain (remainder filled in from reference TRBV5-8 and TRBJ2-2): EAGVTQSPTHLIKTRGQQATLRCSPISGHTSVYWYQQALGLGLQFLLWYDEGEERNRGNFPPRFSGRQFPNYSSELNVNALELEDSALYLCASSFGTGYTGELFFGEGSRLTVL.

The chain is built from TRBV4-3 and TRBJ1-5; tentatively, D is TRBD1 (5 bases). V gave up 0 bases and J gave up 4 bases, with 19 bases separating them. The CDR3 is made up of 18 amino acids. From germline, CDR1 is LGHNA and CDR2 YSLEER. CDR3 coding DNA: TGCGCCAGCAGCCAAGAGCCAACCAACAGCCGGGGGAATCAGCCCCAGCATTTT. Protein: CASSQEPTNSRGNQPQHF.

This chain links TRBV19 with TRBJ1-4, with a tentative D call TRBD1 (6 bases). V lost 3 bases and J 8 bases, leaving 22 bases between the germline ends. The CDR3 has 17 amino acids. The germline gives CDR1 LNHDA, CDR2 SQIVND (reference sequence). The chain's CDR3 is CASSILGLQGADEKLFF. The CDR3 DNA reads TGTGCCAGTAGTATCCTTGGCCTACAGGGTGCGGACGAAAAACTGTTTTTT.

The CDR3 protein is CASRGGRTGELFF. Here the CDR3 DNA reads TGTGCCAGCCGGGGGGGGCGCACCGGGGAGCTGTTTTTT. The chain has TRBV3-1 (or the pseudogene TRBV3-2) and TRBJ2-2; TRBD2 matches 8 bases. Germline-derived CDR1 and CDR2 are LGHDT and YNNKEL (reference sequence). The J segment lost 4 bases and the V segment lost 8 bases, leaving 3 bases of the junction unmatched. The CDR3 has 13 amino acids.

This sequence joins TRBV18 and TRBJ1-1; TRBD1 might be the D (5 bases). V was clipped by 3 bases and J by 8 bases, with 13 bases between them. The CDR3 consists of 13 residues. Germline values: CDR1 KGHSH, CDR2 LQKENI. In nucleotides, the CDR3 is TGTGCCAGCTCACCGGGGACTGGGCTCGAAGCTTTCTTT. Translating it yields CASSPGTGLEAFF.

With respect to this clone: The identical CDR3 is also encoded by other nucleotide sequences in the sample. The chain uses TRBV7-9 and TRBJ1-4; 10 nucleotides align to TRBD1. The germline CDR1 and CDR2 sequences are SEHNR and FQNEAQ (reference sequence). The junction had 2 bases not matched to a gene; V was cut back by 3 bases and J by 7 bases. The CDR3 length is 14 residues. The CDR3 reads CASSFGQGVEKLFF. The DNA for the CDR3 is TGTGCCAGCAGCTTCGGACAGGGGGTTGAAAAACTGTTTTTT.

V is TRBV28 and J is TRBJ1-1; a weak D match, TRBD1 (5 bases). The CDR3 is 14 amino acids. Germline CDR1 is MDHEN and CDR2 is SYDVKM. V dropped 6 bases and J dropped 4 bases, with 15 bases sitting between them. CDR3 in amino acids: CASREQGLTTEAFF. The CDR3, as DNA: TGTGCCAGCAGGGAGCAGGGACTGACCACTGAAGCTTTCTTT.